Listed here are 26 T cell receptor beta chains from one sample, sequenced in a study of shared clonotypes between healthy human individuals. The table came from immunoSEQ multiplex PCR; TCRdb's copy has only in-frame clones and leaves some out. The sample lists about 800,000 clones, 95% to 97% occurring once. In the naive CD8 group, cells lacked CD45RO and were positively selected for CCR7, so terminally differentiated effector memory CD45RA+ cells were left out. Material: naive CD8+ T cells sorted from blood. The receptors stem from a man aged 30 to 45 in good health.

The gene calls are TRBV11-2 and TRBJ2-7; D might be TRBD2 (5 bases). The V gene lost 5 bases and the J gene lost 4 bases, with 21 bases spanning the gap. CDR1 is SGHAT and CDR2 is FQNNGV in the germline V gene. CDR3 length: 16 amino acids. Here the CDR3 DNA reads TGTGCCAGCAGCAAACGTGCCGGGCCAGCGGAGTACGAGCAGTACTTC. This translates into CASSKRAGPAEYEQYF.

Concerning this clone: Other DNA sequences from this sample encode an identical CDR3 as well. The chain has TRBV28 and TRBJ1-5; D remains unclear. V was trimmed by 3 bases and J by 5 bases, leaving 8 bases between them. The germline gives CDR1 MDHEN, CDR2 SYDVKM. This CDR3 comprises 13 residues. CDR3 sequence reads: CASSLDGDQPQHF. The CDR3 DNA follows: TGTGCCAGCAGTTTGGACGGGGATCAGCCCCAGCATTTT.

This chain joins TRBV5-1 and TRBJ2-1; 7 nucleotides line up with TRBD1. This CDR3 region has 14 residues. The J segment lost 9 bases and the V segment lost 3 bases, leaving 9 bases of the junction unmatched. Germline CDR1 is SGHRS and CDR2 is YFSETQ. The chain's CDR3 is CASSWATGLGEQFF. CDR3 nucleotides: TGCGCCAGCAGCTGGGCGACAGGGTTGGGTGAGCAGTTCTTC.

The V and J genes are TRBV27 and TRBJ1-5; possibly TRBD1 for D (6 bases). Trimming cost V 2 bases and J 7 bases, with 12 bases left between them. The germline gives CDR1 MNHEY, CDR2 SMNVEV (reference sequence). The CDR3 covers 14 residues. This CDR3 reads CASSLHRAAQPQHF. CDR3 bases: TGTGCCAGCAGTTTACACAGGGCAGCGCAGCCCCAGCATTTT.

V and J are TRBV27 and TRBJ2-7, with TRBD1 as a possible D gene (10 bases). V was clipped by 0 bases and J by 4 bases, with 19 bases between them. The CDR3 is made up of 17 amino acids. Germline V gene sequence: CDR1 MNHEY, CDR2 SMNVEV (reference sequence). The CDR3 DNA sequence: TGTGCCAGCAGTTTATCTGCGGGAGGGGACAGGGGTTACGAGCAGTACTTC. This gives the protein CASSLSAGGDRGYEQYF.

This chain connects TRBV7-9 to TRBJ2-1; a weak D match, TRBD1 (5 bases). CDR1 is SEHNR and CDR2 is FQNEAQ in the germline V gene (reference sequence). V was clipped by 1 base and J by 13 bases, with 20 bases between them. The CDR3 is made up of 15 amino acids. The CDR3 coding sequence is TGTGCCAGCAGCTTAGAGGGATTGGACATCATCCTCCAGTTCTTC. It is translated as CASSLEGLDIILQFF.

The chain joins TRBV27 to TRBJ2-1; D ambiguous. The germline V and J ends were trimmed by 3 bases and 0 bases, with 12 bases remaining between them. This CDR3 is built from 16 residues. CDR1 MNHEY and CDR2 SMNVEV come from the germline V gene (reference sequence). CDR3 sequence (DNA): TGTGCCAGCAGTTTGTCTCTTACGAGCTCCTACAATGAGCAGTTCTTC. Translation: CASSLSLTSSYNEQFF.

This chain uses TRBV11-2 with TRBJ1-3, with 7 bases matching TRBD1. The CDR3 totals 18 residues. V lost 0 bases to trimming and J lost 0 bases; unmatched junction nucleotides: 8. The germline gives CDR1 SGHAT, CDR2 FQNNGV. The CDR3 here is CASSLDFQGGDSGNTIYF. DNA for the CDR3: TGTGCCAGCAGCTTAGATTTTCAGGGGGGAGACTCTGGAAACACCATATATTTT.

V is TRBV5-6 and J is TRBJ2-5, with 10 positions matching TRBD1. Unmatched junction bases numbered 5, after V lost 4 bases and J lost 2 bases. This CDR3 contains 15 residues. Germline values: CDR1 SGHDT, CDR2 YYEEEE. The CDR3 region is CASSLGQGSQETQYF. CDR3 sequence (DNA): TGTGCCAGCAGCCTGGGACAGGGGTCACAAGAGACCCAGTACTTC.

The chain joins TRBV14 to TRBJ2-1; 7 bases line up with TRBD2. The CDR3 has 19 residues. The V gene's germline CDR1 is SGHDN and CDR2 FVKESK. V shed 1 base and J 7 bases; nucleotides not matched to a gene: 19. The CDR3 sequence is CASSQVTAGGREIRNEQFF. CDR3 DNA: TGTGCCAGCAGCCAAGTAACTGCCGGAGGGCGGGAGATTAGGAATGAGCAGTTCTTC.

The V call is TRBV7-2, the J call TRBJ2-3; D perhaps matches TRBD2 (5 bases). Germline CDR1 is SGHTA and CDR2 is FQGNSA. V lost 5 bases to trimming and J lost 0 bases, with 15 bases between them. The CDR3 spans 16 residues. This CDR3 is CASSQLHLASTDTQYF. As DNA, the CDR3 is TGTGCCAGCAGCCAGCTTCACCTAGCTAGCACAGATACGCAGTATTTT.

The chain carries TRBV7-9 and TRBJ2-1, with 12 bases aligning to TRBD2. V lost 5 bases, J lost 5 bases, and 10 bases stayed unmatched. The V gene's germline CDR1 is SEHNR and CDR2 FQNEAQ (reference sequence). The length of the CDR3 is 17 residues. The CDR3 bases are TGTGCCAGCAGCCACGGACTAGCGGGAATTACCAACAATGAGCAGTTCTTC. Residues: CASSHGLAGITNNEQFF. Using reference TRBV7-9 and TRBJ2-1 for the parts outside the CDR3, the full variable domain is DTGVSQNPRHKITKRGQNVTFRCDPISEHNRLYWYRQTLGQGPEFLTYFQNEAQLEKSRLLSDRFSAERPKGSFSTLEIQRTEQGDSAMYLCASSHGLAGITNNEQFFGPGTRLTVL.

This clone occurred many times. The chain recombines TRBV2 with TRBJ2-1, with D maybe TRBD1 (6 bases). Germline CDR1 reads SNHLY; CDR2 reads FYNNEI. The V gene lost 9 bases and the J gene lost 7 bases, with 7 bases spanning the gap. The CDR3 is 10 amino acids. CDR3 in DNA: TGTGCCAGACAGGGAAATGAGCAGTTCTTC. Translated, it gives CARQGNEQFF.

The genes are TRBV2 and TRBJ2-1; D gene ambiguous. CDR1 is SNHLY and CDR2 is FYNNEI in the germline V gene. The CDR3 loop spans 12 amino acids. Trimming left V 7 bases short and J 5 bases short, with 9 bases between. The CDR3 DNA sequence: TGTGCCAGCATGGCGCTTGACAATGAGCAGTTCTTC. It encodes CASMALDNEQFF.

The J gene is TRBJ2-7, the V gene TRBV5-1; TRBD1 matches 11 bases. Per the germline V gene, CDR1 is SGHRS and CDR2 is YFSETQ. The CDR3 spans 14 residues. V was pared by 3 bases and J by 6 bases, with 5 bases of the junction left unmatched. CDR3: CASSSVGQGVEQYF. CDR3 coding DNA: TGCGCCAGCAGCTCGGTGGGACAGGGGGTCGAGCAGTACTTC.

The chain is built from TRBV4-3 and TRBJ1-2; 7 nucleotides align to TRBD1. With V trimmed by 0 bases and J by 4 bases, 8 bases remained unmatched. Germline assignment: CDR1 LGHNA and CDR2 YSLEER. The CDR3 runs 16 residues. The chain's CDR3 is CASSQDREGASYGYTF. The CDR3 DNA is TGCGCCAGCAGCCAAGATCGGGAGGGGGCCTCCTATGGCTACACCTTC.

This rearrangement joins TRBV28 to TRBJ1-4, with D perhaps matching TRBD1 (5 bases). V lost 5 bases and J 11 bases, leaving 15 bases between the germline ends. The CDR3 consists of 13 residues. Germline loops: CDR1 MDHEN, CDR2 SYDVKM. The CDR3 loop reads CASSRGRPPKLFF. Written as DNA, the CDR3 is TGTGCCAGCAGTCGGGGACGGCCGCCCAAACTGTTTTTT.

The chain combines TRBV7-6 with TRBJ2-1; D possibly corresponds to TRBD1 (6 bases). Germline CDR1 is SGHVS and CDR2 is FNYEAQ. V lost 10 bases and J 6 bases, leaving 10 bases between the germline ends. The CDR3 totals 11 residues. CDR3 sequence reads: CATQGTNEQFF. The DNA of the CDR3 is TGTGCCACCCAGGGGACCAATGAGCAGTTCTTC. Variable domain in full (rest from reference TRBV7-6 and TRBJ2-1): GAGVSQSPRYKVTKRGQDVALRCDPISGHVSLYWYRQALGQGPEFLTYFNYEAQQDKSGLPNDRFSAERPEGSISTLTIQRTEQRDSAMYRCATQGTNEQFFGPGTRLTVL.

The chain employs TRBV2 and TRBJ2-7; tentatively, D is TRBD1 (6 bases). This CDR3 has 14 amino acids. The germline CDR1 and CDR2 sequences are SNHLY and FYNNEI. V shed 8 bases and J shed 2 bases, with 16 bases lying between them. CDR3 residues: CASSPRTDPYEQYF. The CDR3 DNA reads as TGTGCCAGCTCTCCGCGGACAGACCCCTACGAGCAGTACTTC.

In this sample, this clone turned up once. The sample holds other DNA sequences that translate to the same CDR3. CDR3 in DNA: TGTGCCAGCTCATTTGGGGCCAACACTGAAGCTTTCTTT. This encodes CASSFGANTEAFF. The rearrangement links TRBV27 to TRBJ1-1, with a possible D match to TRBD1 (5 bases). Trimming took 8 bases from V and 2 from J, leaving 12 bases between them. The CDR3 is 13 residues long. Germline V gives CDR1 MNHEY, CDR2 SMNVEV (reference sequence).

The genes are TRBV5-5 and TRBJ2-7, with 12 positions matching TRBD1. CDR3 size: 15 residues. Germline trimming cut 4 bases from V and 5 bases from J; bases unmatched to any gene: 7. The germline CDR1 and CDR2 sequences are SGHKS and YYEKEE (reference sequence). As DNA, the CDR3 is TGTGCCAGCAGCCTGGGGACAGGGGGCTCAAACGAGCAGTACTTC. Protein product: CASSLGTGGSNEQYF.

To note about this clone: The sample carries other DNA sequences with the same CDR3. As DNA, the CDR3 is TGTGCCAGCAGCTTAGGCTTCGGTGGCACCGGGGAGCTGTTTTTT. This gives the protein CASSLGFGGTGELFF. The chain employs TRBV5-6 and TRBJ2-2; D remains ambiguous. Germline V gene lookup returns CDR1 SGHDT and CDR2 YYEEEE. Between the trimmed V and J ends, which lost 2 bases and 4 bases, there was a span of 12 bases. The CDR3 is 15 amino acids.

The chain has TRBV2 and TRBJ1-3; tentative D call: TRBD1 (5 bases). CDR3 size: 14 residues. V shed 9 bases and J shed 0 bases, with 12 bases lying between them. Germline assignment: CDR1 SNHLY and CDR2 FYNNEI. CDR3 residues: CASHGHLSGNTIYF. CDR3 nucleotides: TGTGCCAGTCATGGACACCTCTCTGGAAACACCATATATTTT.

The chain joins TRBV5-1 to TRBJ2-5; 7 nucleotides line up with TRBD2. CDR1 SGHRS and CDR2 YFSETQ come from the germline V gene. The CDR3 length is 14 residues. Trimming removed 6 bases from V and 5 bases from J; junction bases left unmatched: 10. CDR3 amino acids: CASTSVGGVETQYF. The CDR3 bases are TGCGCCAGCACCTCCGTTGGGGGGGTTGAGACCCAGTACTTC. Supplemented by reference TRBV5-1 and TRBJ2-5, the full variable domain reads KAGVTQTPRYLIKTRGQQVTLSCSPISGHRSVSWYQQTPGQGLQFLFEYFSETQRNKGNFPGRFSGRQFSNSRSEMNVSTLELGDSALYLCASTSVGGVETQYFGPGTRLLVL.

The chain links TRBV15 to TRBJ2-3; D possibly corresponds to TRBD2 (5 bases). The germline V gene has CDR1 LNHNV and CDR2 YYDKDF (reference sequence). V was trimmed by 0 bases and J by 6 bases, leaving 7 bases between them. The CDR3 totals 13 residues. The CDR3, as DNA: TGTGCCACCAGCAGAGATCGGAGGGATACGCAGTATTTT. This sequence encodes CATSRDRRDTQYF.

V and J are TRBV2 and TRBJ1-1, with D tentatively TRBD1 (5 bases). The CDR3 runs 15 residues. V was cut by 4 bases and J by 0 bases, with 12 bases left in between. Germline V CDR1 and CDR2: SNHLY, FYNNEI. The CDR3: CASSGKGALNTEAFF. In DNA, the CDR3 is TGTGCCAGCAGTGGAAAAGGGGCCCTGAACACTGAAGCTTTCTTT.